The entry that follows covers one T cell receptor (beta chain) sequence. The source of the sample is a study of blood T cells in healthy people across ages. The second PCR ran about 6 to 11 cycles with a sample-barcoded 5' primer and J-beta primers. TCRdb processed the 5' RACE reads anew with MiXCR; each CDR3 protein has one entry. The sample carries just over 1 million distinct CDR3 sequences, 45% recorded once. Donors ranged from roughly 6 to 90 years old and were healthy Caucasians in Russia. A minimum of 5 micrograms of total RNA was extracted per sample. The CDR3 is made up of 16 amino acids. Germline V gives CDR1 LGHNA, CDR2 YNFKEQ. V was shortened by 0 bases and J by 6 bases, with 15 bases between the two germline ends.

The genes are TRBV4-2 and TRBJ2-1, with D maybe TRBD1 (7 bases). The origin of this receptor is a woman in her fifties or sixties in good health. The sample comprised blood. CDR3 region: CASSQDWPGGSNEQFF. The CDR3, as DNA: TGTGCCAGCAGCCAAGATTGGCCAGGGGGGTCCAATGAGCAGTTCTTC.